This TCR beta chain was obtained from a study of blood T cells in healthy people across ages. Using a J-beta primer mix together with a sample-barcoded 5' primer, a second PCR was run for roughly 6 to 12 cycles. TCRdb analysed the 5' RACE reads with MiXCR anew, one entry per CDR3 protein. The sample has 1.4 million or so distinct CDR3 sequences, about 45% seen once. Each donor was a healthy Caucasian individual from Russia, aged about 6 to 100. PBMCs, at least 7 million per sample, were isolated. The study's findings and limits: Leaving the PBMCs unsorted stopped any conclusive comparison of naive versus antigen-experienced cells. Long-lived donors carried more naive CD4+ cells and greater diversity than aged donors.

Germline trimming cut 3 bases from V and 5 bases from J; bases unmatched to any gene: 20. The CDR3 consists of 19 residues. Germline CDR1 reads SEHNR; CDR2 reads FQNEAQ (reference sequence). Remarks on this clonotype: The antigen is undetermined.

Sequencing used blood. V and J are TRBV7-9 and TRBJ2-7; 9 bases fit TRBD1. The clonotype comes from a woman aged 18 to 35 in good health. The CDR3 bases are TGTGCCAGCAGCTTCACAATGTCCGGCGGGACAGGGAGAGTCCACGAGCAGTACTTC. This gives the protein CASSFTMSGGTGRVHEQYF. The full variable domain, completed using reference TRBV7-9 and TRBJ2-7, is DTGVSQNPRHKITKRGQNVTFRCDPISEHNRLYWYRQTLGQGPEFLTYFQNEAQLEKSRLLSDRFSAERPKGSFSTLEIQRTEQGDSAMYLCASSFTMSGGTGRVHEQYFGPGTRLTVT.